This TCR beta chain was identified during a study of blood T cells in healthy people across ages. The table lists this clonotype with many counts. Its target is not known. Study results and caveats: PBMCs left unsorted prevented a conclusive naive versus antigen-experienced comparison.

Germline V CDR1 and CDR2: SEHNR, FQNEAQ (reference sequence). The CDR3 has 16 residues. J lost 8 bases, V lost 5 bases, and 12 bases had no gene match. With a J-beta primer mix and a sample-barcoded 5' primer, a second PCR ran about 6 to 11 cycles. TCRdb processed the 5' RACE reads anew with MiXCR; each CDR3 protein has one entry. The sample records some 1.5 million distinct CDR3 sequences, roughly 27% being singletons. The TCR originated in a woman aged 25 to 39 in good health. The sequencing input was blood. This rearrangement joins TRBV7-9 to TRBJ2-1; 10 bases are shared with TRBD1. The CDR3: CASSPTWTGGRDEQFF. In DNA form, the CDR3 reads TGTGCCAGCAGCCCGACCTGGACAGGGGGTCGGGATGAGCAGTTCTTC.